This T cell receptor beta chain was retrieved from a study of control samples from healthy donors and cancer patients. The protocol was immunoSEQ multiplex PCR, while the TCRdb copy is restricted to in-frame clones and leaves out a portion. Of about 130,000 clones listed, about 88% are singletons. Germline assignment: CDR1 LNHDA and CDR2 SQIVND (reference sequence). CDR3 length: 15 residues. Deletions cut 10 bases from V and 1 base from J, with 19 bases between. The rearrangement joins TRBV19 to TRBJ1-1; D unresolved. The sequenced sample was blood. The TCR comes from a man aged 18 to 35 in good health. DNA of the CDR3: TGTGCCACGCAAATGGGGTACCCTGGGAACACTGAAGCTTTCTTT. Amino acids: CATQMGYPGNTEAFF.